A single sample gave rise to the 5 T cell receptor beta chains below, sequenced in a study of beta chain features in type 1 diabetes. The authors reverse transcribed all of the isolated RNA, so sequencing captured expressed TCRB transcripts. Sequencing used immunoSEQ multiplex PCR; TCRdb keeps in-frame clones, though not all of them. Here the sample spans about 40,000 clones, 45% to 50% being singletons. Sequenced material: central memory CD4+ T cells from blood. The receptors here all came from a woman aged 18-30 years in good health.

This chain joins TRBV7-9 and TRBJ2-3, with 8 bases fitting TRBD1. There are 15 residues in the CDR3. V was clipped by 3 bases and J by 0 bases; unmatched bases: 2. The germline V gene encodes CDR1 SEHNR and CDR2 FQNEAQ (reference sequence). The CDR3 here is CASSFRGQSTDTQYF. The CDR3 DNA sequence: TGTGCCAGCAGCTTCAGGGGGCAGAGCACAGATACGCAGTATTTT.

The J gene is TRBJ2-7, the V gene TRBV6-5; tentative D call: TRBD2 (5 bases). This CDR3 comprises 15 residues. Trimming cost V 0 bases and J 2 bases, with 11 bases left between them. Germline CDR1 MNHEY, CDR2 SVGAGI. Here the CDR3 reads CASSYSPPGAYEQYF. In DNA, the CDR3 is TGTGCCAGCAGTTACTCACCACCCGGGGCCTACGAGCAGTACTTC.

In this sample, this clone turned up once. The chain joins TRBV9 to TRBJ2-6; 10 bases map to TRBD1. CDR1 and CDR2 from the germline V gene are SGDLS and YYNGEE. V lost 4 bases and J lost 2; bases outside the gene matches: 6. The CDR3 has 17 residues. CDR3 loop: CASSPETGGAGANVLTF. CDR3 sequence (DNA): TGTGCCAGCAGCCCCGAGACAGGGGGCGCTGGGGCCAACGTCCTGACTTTC.

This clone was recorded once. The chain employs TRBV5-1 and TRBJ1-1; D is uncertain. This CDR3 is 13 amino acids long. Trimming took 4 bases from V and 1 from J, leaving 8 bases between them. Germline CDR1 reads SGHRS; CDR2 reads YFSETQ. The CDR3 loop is CASSRDTNTEAFF. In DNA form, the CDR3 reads TGCGCCAGCAGCCGCGACACGAACACTGAAGCTTTCTTT.

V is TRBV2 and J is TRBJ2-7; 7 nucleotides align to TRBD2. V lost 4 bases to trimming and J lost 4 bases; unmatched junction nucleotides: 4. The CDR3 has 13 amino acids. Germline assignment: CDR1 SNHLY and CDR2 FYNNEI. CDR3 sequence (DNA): TGTGCCAGCAGTGTGCAGGGAGGGTACGAGCAGTACTTC. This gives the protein CASSVQGGYEQYF.